This T cell receptor (beta chain) was observed in a study of yellow fever vaccine responses in identical twins. Germline V gene data show CDR1 as SNHLY and CDR2 as FYNNEI. This CDR3 comprises 13 residues. The V segment lost 9 bases and the J segment 10 bases; nucleotides outside the gene matches: 6. On this clonotype itself: Its specificity is unknown.

TCRdb recomputed calls from the RT-PCR reads with MiXCR, one row per CDR3 protein. The sample includes about 9,000 distinct CDR3 sequences, approximately 88% of them seen just once. Whole-study findings and limits: Reportedly, twins showed a vaccine T cell response that looked partly convergent and partly personalized.

This material consisted of T cells from blood (PBMCs), unsorted or a sorted subset (not recorded which), taken before or after yellow fever vaccination (not recorded which). This clonotype was sampled from a woman aged 18-29 years who received the yellow fever vaccine. The chain links TRBV2 to TRBJ2-1; 13 nucleotides align to TRBD2. This chain's CDR3 is CARGTSGIGEQFF. CDR3 in DNA: TGTGCCAGAGGGACTAGCGGGATTGGGGAGCAGTTCTTC. The full variable domain, in which reference TRBV2 and TRBJ2-1 provide the parts outside the CDR3, is EPEVTQTPSHQVTQMGQEVILRCVPISNHLYFYWYRQILGQKVEFLVSFYNNEISEKSEIFDDQFSVERPDGSNFTLKIRSTKLEDSAMYFCARGTSGIGEQFFGPGTRLTVL.